This TCR beta chain stems from a study of cytomegalovirus exposure and HLA in healthy donors. Per the germline V gene, CDR1 is MNHNY and CDR2 is SVGAGI (reference sequence). The CDR3 extends over 16 amino acids. V was clipped by 10 bases and J by 4 bases; unmatched bases: 14. PCR primers comprised 60 Vbeta and 13 Jbeta primers. Repertoires were generated with immunoSEQ multiplex PCR, while TCRdb's copy carries only in-frame clones and drops some. The table includes 150,000 to 180,000 clones, approximately 80% detected once. As to this clone: Its antigen remains unidentified.

Findings of the study overall: According to a later analysis, donors in an Asian-associated ancestry cluster reportedly had fewer N-insertions than the 666-donor mean.

What was sequenced was PBMCs. The gene calls are TRBV6-6 and TRBJ2-7; 12 bases match TRBD1. This TCR derives from a man aged 25-45 years in good health and CMV-seropositive. This chain's CDR3 is CATQAGTGGLNYEQYF. In DNA form, the CDR3 reads TGTGCCACCCAAGCCGGGACAGGGGGCTTGAATTACGAGCAGTACTTC.